The clone carrying this T cell receptor (beta chain) was counted many times. Its specificity is unknown. The data were taken from a study of CD8 T cells in ankylosing spondylitis. Study-wide findings and caveats: Ankylosing spondylitis blood appeared to be characterized by a TCR beta motif of about 8 highly homologous variants.

The germline CDR1 and CDR2 sequences are DFQATT and SNEGSKA (reference sequence). The CDR3 runs to 11 residues. V was shortened by 6 bases and J by 0 bases, with 5 bases between the two germline ends. Quantitative 5'-RACE with molecular barcodes was used to make the TCR beta libraries. TCRdb re-analysed the 5' RACE reads in MiXCR, keeping a single row per CDR3 protein. The data show around 490,000 distinct CDR3 sequences, less than 6% seen once. Sequenced material: blood, either unsorted or a sorted T cell fraction (not recorded which). This TCR derives from a male donor with ankylosing spondylitis. The V gene is TRBV20-1, the J gene TRBJ1-1, with D unresolved. DNA for the CDR3: TGCAGTGCCTCGGTGAACACTGAAGCTTTCTTT. Translation gives CSASVNTEAFF.